Given below is one T cell receptor (beta chain) in context. This sample is part of a study of cytomegalovirus exposure and HLA in healthy donors. V lost 5 bases and J 1 base, leaving 16 bases between the germline ends. Germline V gene sequence: CDR1 SGHVS, CDR2 FQNEAQ. There are 16 residues in the CDR3. Vbeta (60) and Jbeta (13) primers were used in the PCR. TCRdb's table, derived via immunoSEQ multiplex PCR, lists solely in-frame clones and lacks some. The table includes some 130,000 clones, over 70% detected once. Specimen: PBMCs. This clonotype was obtained from a woman aged 40 to 49 in good health and CMV-seronegative. The rearrangement links TRBV7-8 to TRBJ2-3, with D hard to call. The CDR3 nucleotides read TGTGCCAGCAGCGCCCCGGGTGGGTCGGGCACAGATACGCAGTATTTT. Translating gives CASSAPGGSGTDTQYF.